The sequence of this T cell receptor beta chain was determined in a study of blood T cell repertoires in COVID-19. Study in general: Sites in the United States, Italy and Spain provided acute and convalescent COVID-19 samples. The cDNA or gDNA used as material had been derived from T cells, B-cell-depleted T cells, or PBMCs.

Germline assignment: CDR1 LNHDA and CDR2 SQIVND (reference sequence). This CDR3 contains 14 residues. Trimming took 2 bases from V and 5 from J, leaving 12 bases between them. Per the original methods: The assay estimated nucleated cells by amplifying reference gene primers. Some clones are missing from TCRdb's copy, which holds only in-frame ones; the method was immunoSEQ multiplex PCR. For V, J and clone size, that table is used; D and trimming come from the DNA. The repertoire holds 150,000 to 200,000 clones, with about 80% as singletons. The chain employs TRBV19 and TRBJ1-1, with D perhaps TRBD1 (5 bases). The sequenced sample consisted of peripheral blood. The TCR comes from a man in his 60s with acute or convalescent COVID-19. The CDR3 DNA reads as TGTGCCAGTAGTATAAACTTCAGGGTAACTGAAGCTTTCTTT. This translates into CASSINFRVTEAFF. Filled out from reference TRBV19 and TRBJ1-1, the complete variable domain reads DGGITQSPKYLFRKEGQNVTLSCEQNLNHDAMYWYRQDPGQGLRLIYYSQIVNDFQKGDIAEGYSVSREKKESFPLTVTSAQKNPTAFYLCASSINFRVTEAFFGQGTRLTVV.